A selection of T cell receptor beta chains follows, all from one sample in a study of CD4+ T cells in melanoma. Profiling relied on immunoSEQ multiplex PCR, and the TCRdb table lists in-frame clones only, not all of them. The sample shows some 20,000 clones, 83% of them seen only once. Sequencing used cells from a culture (not recorded whether cultured in vitro). The receptors originated from a human donor with melanoma. The CDR3 runs from the conserved cysteine through the conserved F or W. D genes are given only for firm matches. Clone size is not always given. Where it is, it says once, few, many or a class for expanded clones.

>17|TRBJ2-1|TRBV7-9|-|-
TGTGCCAGCAGCTTAGGGTCGGTGGGGGCGGCCCTGTATGAGCAGTTCTTC
CASSLGSVGAALYEQFF
>17|TRBJ1-5|TRBV5-5|-|-
TGTGCCAGCAGCTTGTTTCTGGGGGGCAGGTTAGGTCAGCCCCAGCATTTT
CASSLFLGGRLGQPQHF
>14|TRBJ2-3|TRBV6-1|TRBD2|-
TGTGCCAGCAGTGATTTCGGGGGGGCAGATACGCAGTATTTT
CASSDFGGADTQYF
>17|TRBJ1-1|TRBV7-8|-|-
TGTGCCAGCAGCCCCCGACAGGAGATGATCATGAACACTGAAGCTTTCTTT
CASSPRQEMIMNTEAFF
>13|TRBJ1-3|TRBV29-1|-|-
TGCAGCGTTGTTAAAGGCTCTGGAAACACCATATATTTT
CSVVKGSGNTIYF
>12|TRBJ2-3|TRBV7-2|-|once
TGTGCCAGCAGCTTAGCCGCAGATACGCAGTATTTT
CASSLAADTQYF
>14|TRBJ2-3|TRBV6-4|-|-
TGTGCCAGCAGCTCAAACGGGGGCCGAGATACGCAGTATTTT
CASSSNGGRDTQYF
>13|TRBJ1-1|TRBV18|-|once
TGTGCCAGCTCACTCAATAGTTGGATCGAAGCTTTCTTT
CASSLNSWIEAFF
>13|TRBJ1-4|TRBV7-9|-|-
TGTGCCAGCAGACGACAGGATAATGAAAAACTGTTTTTT
CASRRQDNEKLFF
>15|TRBJ2-2|TRBV27|-|once
TGTGCCAGCCTTGGGGGCAGAGCGAACACCGGGGAGCTGTTTTTT
CASLGGRANTGELFF
>13|TRBJ1-1|TRBV10-2|-|-
TGCGCCAGCAGTGAACGGGCCAGGACCGAAGCTTTCTTT
CASSERARTEAFF
>12|TRBJ1-2|TRBV11-2|-|-
TGTGCCAGCAGCTTAGGGGGGCTGGGCTACACCTTC
CASSLGGLGYTF
>15|TRBJ1-1|TRBV7-9|-|few
TGTGCCAGCAGCTTAGGACCGGGGACGTACGCTGAAGCTTTCTTT
CASSLGPGTYAEAFF